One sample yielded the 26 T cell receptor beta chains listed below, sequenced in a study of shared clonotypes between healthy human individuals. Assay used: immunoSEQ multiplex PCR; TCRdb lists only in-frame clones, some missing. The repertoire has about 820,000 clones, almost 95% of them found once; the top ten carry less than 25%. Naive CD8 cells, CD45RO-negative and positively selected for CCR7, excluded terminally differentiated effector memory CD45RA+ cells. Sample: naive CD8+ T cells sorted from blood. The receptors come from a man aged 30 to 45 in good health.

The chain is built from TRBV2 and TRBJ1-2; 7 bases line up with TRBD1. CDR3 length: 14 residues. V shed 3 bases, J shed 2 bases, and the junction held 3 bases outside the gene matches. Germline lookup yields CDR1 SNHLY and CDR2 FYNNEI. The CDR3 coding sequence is TGTGCCAGCAGTGATGGGACAGACAACTATGGCTACACCTTC. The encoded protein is CASSDGTDNYGYTF.

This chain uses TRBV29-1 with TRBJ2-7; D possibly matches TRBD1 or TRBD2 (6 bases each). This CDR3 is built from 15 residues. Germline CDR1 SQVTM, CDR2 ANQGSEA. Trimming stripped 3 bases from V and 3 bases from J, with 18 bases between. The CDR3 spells CSVEEASRGVYEQYF. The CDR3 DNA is TGCAGCGTTGAGGAGGCCTCGAGGGGGGTCTACGAGCAGTACTTC.

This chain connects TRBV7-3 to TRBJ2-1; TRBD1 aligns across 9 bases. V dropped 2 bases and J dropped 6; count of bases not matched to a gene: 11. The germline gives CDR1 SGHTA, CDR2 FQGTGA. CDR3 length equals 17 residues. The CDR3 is CASSLALGTGSRNEQFF. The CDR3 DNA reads TGTGCCAGCAGCTTAGCCCTGGGGACAGGGAGCCGCAATGAGCAGTTCTTC.

The CDR3 spells CASSQRLSGETQYF. The CDR3, as DNA: TGTGCCAGCAGCCAACGGTTATCCGGGGAGACCCAGTACTTC. The chain employs TRBV14 and TRBJ2-5; D is ambiguous. The length of the CDR3 is 14 residues. V was clipped by 2 bases and J by 5 bases, with 12 bases between them. Germline lookup yields CDR1 SGHDN and CDR2 FVKESK.

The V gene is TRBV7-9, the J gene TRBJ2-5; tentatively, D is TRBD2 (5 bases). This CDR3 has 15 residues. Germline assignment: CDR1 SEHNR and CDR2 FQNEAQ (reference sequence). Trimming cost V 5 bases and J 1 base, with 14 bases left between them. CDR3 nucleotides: TGTGCCAGCAGCCCCCGTGTGGACTTCCAAGAGACCCAGTACTTC. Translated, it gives CASSPRVDFQETQYF.

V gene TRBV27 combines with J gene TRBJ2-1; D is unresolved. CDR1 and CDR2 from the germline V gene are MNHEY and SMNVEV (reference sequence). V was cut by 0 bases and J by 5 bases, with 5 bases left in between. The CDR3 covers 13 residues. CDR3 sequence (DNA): TGTGCCAGCAGTTTATCGACCCACAATGAGCAGTTCTTC. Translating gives CASSLSTHNEQFF.

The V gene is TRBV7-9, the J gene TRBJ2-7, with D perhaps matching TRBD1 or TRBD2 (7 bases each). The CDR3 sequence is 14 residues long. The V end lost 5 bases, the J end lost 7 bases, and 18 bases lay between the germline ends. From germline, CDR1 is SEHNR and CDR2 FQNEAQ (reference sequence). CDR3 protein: CASSPSPGGGEQYF. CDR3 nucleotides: TGTGCCAGCAGCCCATCCCCAGGGGGGGGAGAGCAGTACTTC.

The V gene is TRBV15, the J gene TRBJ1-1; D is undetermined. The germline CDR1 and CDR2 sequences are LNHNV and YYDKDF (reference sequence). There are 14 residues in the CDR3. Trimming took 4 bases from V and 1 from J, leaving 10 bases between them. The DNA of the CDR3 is TGTGCCACCAGCACGGGGTGGGAGAACACTGAAGCTTTCTTT. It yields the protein CATSTGWENTEAFF.

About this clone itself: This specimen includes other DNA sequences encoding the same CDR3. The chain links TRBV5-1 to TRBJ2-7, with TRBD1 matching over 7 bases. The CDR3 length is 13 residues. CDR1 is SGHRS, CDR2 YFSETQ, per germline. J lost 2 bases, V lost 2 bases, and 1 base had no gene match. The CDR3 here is CASSFGTAYEQYF. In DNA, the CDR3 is TGCGCCAGCAGCTTTGGGACAGCCTACGAGCAGTACTTC. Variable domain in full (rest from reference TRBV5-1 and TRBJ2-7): KAGVTQTPRYLIKTRGQQVTLSCSPISGHRSVSWYQQTPGQGLQFLFEYFSETQRNKGNFPGRFSGRQFSNSRSEMNVSTLELGDSALYLCASSFGTAYEQYFGPGTRLTVT.

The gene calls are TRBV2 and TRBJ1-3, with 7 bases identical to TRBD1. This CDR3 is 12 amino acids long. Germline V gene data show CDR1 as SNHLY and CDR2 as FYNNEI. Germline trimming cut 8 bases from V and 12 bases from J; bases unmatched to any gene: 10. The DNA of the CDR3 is TGTGCCAGCCGAGACAGGGCTAGGATCATATATTTT. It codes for CASRDRARIIYF.

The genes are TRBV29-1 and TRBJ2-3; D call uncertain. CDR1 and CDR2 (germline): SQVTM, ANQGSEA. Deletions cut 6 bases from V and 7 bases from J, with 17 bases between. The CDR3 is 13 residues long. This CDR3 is CSVGNPNGNTQYF. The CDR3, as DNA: TGCAGCGTGGGGAACCCAAATGGGAATACGCAGTATTTT.

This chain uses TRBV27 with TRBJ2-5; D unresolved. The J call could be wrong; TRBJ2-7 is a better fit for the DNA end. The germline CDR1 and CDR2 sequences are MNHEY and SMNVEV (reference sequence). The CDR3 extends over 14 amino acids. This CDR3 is CASSFLGGSYEQYF. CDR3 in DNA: TGTGCCAGCAGTTTCCTCGGTGGCTCCTACGAGCAGTACTTC.

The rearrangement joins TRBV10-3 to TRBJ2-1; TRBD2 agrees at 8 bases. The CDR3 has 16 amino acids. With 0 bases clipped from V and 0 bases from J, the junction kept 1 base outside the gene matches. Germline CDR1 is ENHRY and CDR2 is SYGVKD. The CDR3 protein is CAISESAGGSYNEQFF. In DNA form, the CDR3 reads TGTGCCATCAGTGAGTCGGCGGGAGGCTCCTACAATGAGCAGTTCTTC.

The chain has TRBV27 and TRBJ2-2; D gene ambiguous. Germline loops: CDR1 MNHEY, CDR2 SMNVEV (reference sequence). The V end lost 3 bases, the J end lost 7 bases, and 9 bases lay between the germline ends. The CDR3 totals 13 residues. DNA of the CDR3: TGTGCCAGCAGTTTTGCGTATGGCGGGGAGCTGTTTTTT. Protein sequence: CASSFAYGGELFF.

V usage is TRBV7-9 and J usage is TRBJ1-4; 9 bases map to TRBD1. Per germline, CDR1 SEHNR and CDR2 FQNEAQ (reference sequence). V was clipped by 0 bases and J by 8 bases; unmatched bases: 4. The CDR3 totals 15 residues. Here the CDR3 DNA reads TGTGCCAGCAGCTTAGCACCGGGACAGGGAGAAAAACTGTTTTTT. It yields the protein CASSLAPGQGEKLFF.

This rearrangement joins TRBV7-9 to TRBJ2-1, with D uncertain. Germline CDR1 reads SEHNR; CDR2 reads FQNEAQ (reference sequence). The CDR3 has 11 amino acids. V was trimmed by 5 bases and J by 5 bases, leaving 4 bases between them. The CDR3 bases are TGTGCCAGCAGCCGGCACAATGAGCAGTTCTTC. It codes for CASSRHNEQFF. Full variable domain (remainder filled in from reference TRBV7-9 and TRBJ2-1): DTGVSQNPRHKITKRGQNVTFRCDPISEHNRLYWYRQTLGQGPEFLTYFQNEAQLEKSRLLSDRFSAERPKGSFSTLEIQRTEQGDSAMYLCASSRHNEQFFGPGTRLTVL.

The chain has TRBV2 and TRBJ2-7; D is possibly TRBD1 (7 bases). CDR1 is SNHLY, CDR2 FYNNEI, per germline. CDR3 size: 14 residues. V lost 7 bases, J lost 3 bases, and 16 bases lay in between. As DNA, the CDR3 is TGTGCCAGCAATGGAGGGACAGCTAACTACGAGCAGTACTTC. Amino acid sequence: CASNGGTANYEQYF.

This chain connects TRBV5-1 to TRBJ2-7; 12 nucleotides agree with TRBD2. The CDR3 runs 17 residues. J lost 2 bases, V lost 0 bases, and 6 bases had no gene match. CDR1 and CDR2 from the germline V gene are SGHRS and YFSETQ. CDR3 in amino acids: CASSLGLAGDGAYEQYF. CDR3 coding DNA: TGCGCCAGCAGCTTGGGACTAGCGGGAGACGGGGCCTACGAGCAGTACTTC.

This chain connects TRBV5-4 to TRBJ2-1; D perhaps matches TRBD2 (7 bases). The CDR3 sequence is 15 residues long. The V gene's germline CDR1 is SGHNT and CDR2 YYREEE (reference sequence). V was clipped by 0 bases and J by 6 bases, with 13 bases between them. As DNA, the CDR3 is TGTGCCAGCAGCTTGGAAGTGGGGGGGCTCAATGAGCAGTTCTTC. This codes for CASSLEVGGLNEQFF.

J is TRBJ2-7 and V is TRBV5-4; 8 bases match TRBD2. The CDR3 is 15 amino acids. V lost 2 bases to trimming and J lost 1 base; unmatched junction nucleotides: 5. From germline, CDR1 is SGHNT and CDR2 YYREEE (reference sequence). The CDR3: CASSFSGTRSYEQYF. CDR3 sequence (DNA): TGTGCCAGCAGCTTTTCCGGGACTAGATCCTACGAGCAGTACTTC.

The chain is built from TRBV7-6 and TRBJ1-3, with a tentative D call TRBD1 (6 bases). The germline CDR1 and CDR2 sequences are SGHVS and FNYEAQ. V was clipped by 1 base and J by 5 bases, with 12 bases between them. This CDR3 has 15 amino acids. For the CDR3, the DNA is TGTGCCAGCAGCTTAGAGGTGGGGGCGAGAAACACCATATATTTT. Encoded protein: CASSLEVGARNTIYF.

The DNA of the CDR3 is TGTGCCAGCTCAGCCGTTCCTTGGGATGTCGAGCAGTACTTC. This gives the protein CASSAVPWDVEQYF. The rearrangement links TRBV18 to TRBJ2-7; no clear D. CDR1 is KGHSH, CDR2 LQKENI, per germline. The CDR3 runs 14 residues. With 5 bases removed from V and 6 bases from J, the gap between germline ends came to 17 bases.

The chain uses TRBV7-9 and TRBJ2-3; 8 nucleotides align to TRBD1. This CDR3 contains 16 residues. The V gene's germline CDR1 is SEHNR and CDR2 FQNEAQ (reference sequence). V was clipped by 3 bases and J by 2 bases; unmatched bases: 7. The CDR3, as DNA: TGTGCCAGCAGCTTGAGGGGGGACAGGAACACAGATACGCAGTATTTT. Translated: CASSLRGDRNTDTQYF.

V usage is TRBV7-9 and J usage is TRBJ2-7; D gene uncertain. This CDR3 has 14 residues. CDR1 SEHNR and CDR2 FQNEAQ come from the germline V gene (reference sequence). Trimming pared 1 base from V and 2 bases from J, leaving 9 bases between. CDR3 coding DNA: TGTGCCAGCAGCTTAGAGCGCCAGCCCTACGAGCAGTACTTC. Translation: CASSLERQPYEQYF.

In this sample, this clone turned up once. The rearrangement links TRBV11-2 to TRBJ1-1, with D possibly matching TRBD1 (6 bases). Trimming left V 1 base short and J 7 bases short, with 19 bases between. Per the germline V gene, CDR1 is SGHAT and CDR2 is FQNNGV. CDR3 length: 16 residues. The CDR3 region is CASSLGRRQASSEAFF. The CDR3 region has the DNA TGTGCCAGCAGCTTAGGCAGGAGACAGGCCTCGAGTGAAGCTTTCTTT.

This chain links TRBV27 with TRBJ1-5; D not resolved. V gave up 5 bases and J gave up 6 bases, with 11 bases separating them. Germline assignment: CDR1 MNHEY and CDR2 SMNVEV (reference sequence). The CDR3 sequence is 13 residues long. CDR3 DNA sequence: TGTGCCAGCAGTCCCAATCGGGTTCAGCCCCAGCATTTT. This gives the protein CASSPNRVQPQHF.